The rows below give T cell receptor beta chains drawn from one sample of a study of neurological immune-mediated disorders. TCRdb itself ran the 5' RACE reads through MiXCR, one entry per CDR3 protein. Among roughly 48,000 distinct CDR3 sequences listed, over 20% were seen once. Sequencing input: PBMCs. These TCRs come from a woman aged 70 to 79 in good health. Both conserved end residues are part of each CDR3. Fields, in order: V gene, J gene, CDR3 protein.

V gene: TRBV28; J gene: TRBJ2-3; CDR3 protein: CASRPSGRADTQYF
V gene: TRBV6-5; J gene: TRBJ1-3; CDR3 protein: CASSTGGANTIYF
V gene: TRBV27; J gene: TRBJ2-5; CDR3 protein: CASSLSKGIGQETQYF
V gene: TRBV9; J gene: TRBJ2-3; CDR3 protein: CASSPPRGQSTDTQYF
V gene: TRBV5-4; J gene: TRBJ2-1; CDR3 protein: CASSFPLGGESSYNEQFF
V gene: TRBV7-2; J gene: TRBJ1-1; CDR3 protein: CASSPGPFSTEAFF
V gene: TRBV6-5; J gene: TRBJ1-1; CDR3 protein: CASSLGTGREAFF
V gene: TRBV5-1; J gene: TRBJ1-2; CDR3 protein: CASGEVGDYGYTF
V gene: TRBV7-8; J gene: TRBJ2-1; CDR3 protein: CASSSRTRRSEQFF
V gene: TRBV6-2/TRBV6-3; J gene: TRBJ2-6; CDR3 protein: CASSVRRCFGSGANVLTF
V gene: TRBV5-1; J gene: TRBJ1-1; CDR3 protein: CASSIDWNTEAFF
V gene: TRBV7-9; J gene: TRBJ2-4; CDR3 protein: CASSLGTAQNIQYF
V gene: TRBV4-1; J gene: TRBJ1-2; CDR3 protein: CASSQGRAGSGYTF
V gene: TRBV7-3; J gene: TRBJ2-2; CDR3 protein: CASSLDTNTGELFF
V gene: TRBV5-1; J gene: TRBJ2-1; CDR3 protein: CASSLGGATPNNEQFF
V gene: TRBV9; J gene: TRBJ2-1; CDR3 protein: CASSVGGNTYNEQFF
V gene: TRBV28; J gene: TRBJ2-2; CDR3 protein: CARSPPVGRERSGEVFF
V gene: TRBV5-1; J gene: TRBJ1-1; CDR3 protein: CASSLGTEAFF
V gene: TRBV20-1; J gene: TRBJ2-1; CDR3 protein: CSAREGLAEYNEQFF
V gene: TRBV20-1; J gene: TRBJ2-7; CDR3 protein: CSAEAPGSLGYEQYF
V gene: TRBV29-1; J gene: TRBJ2-2; CDR3 protein: CSVEGLAGGGTGELFF
V gene: TRBV5-5; J gene: TRBJ2-1; CDR3 protein: CASSPPGRETYNEQFF
V gene: TRBV24-1; J gene: TRBJ2-7; CDR3 protein: CATSDPRTGSYEQYF
V gene: TRBV6-5; J gene: TRBJ1-5; CDR3 protein: CASRQTGVAGLPQHF
V gene: TRBV6-2/TRBV6-3; J gene: TRBJ2-2; CDR3 protein: CASSWVGTGELFF
V gene: TRBV7-2; J gene: TRBJ2-4; CDR3 protein: CASSLGFWAGNIKNIQYF
V gene: TRBV28; J gene: TRBJ2-1; CDR3 protein: CASSRPKNEQFF
V gene: TRBV20-1; J gene: TRBJ2-3; CDR3 protein: CSAIRDRTTDTQYF
V gene: TRBV30; J gene: TRBJ1-1; CDR3 protein: CAWSTDRSTEAFF
V gene: TRBV20-1; J gene: TRBJ1-4; CDR3 protein: CSARAATGRGEKLFF
V gene: TRBV5-1; J gene: TRBJ1-1; CDR3 protein: CASSLGQEYEAFF
V gene: TRBV12-3/TRBV12-4; J gene: TRBJ2-5; CDR3 protein: CASSLTGGTGETQYF
V gene: TRBV12-3/TRBV12-4; J gene: TRBJ2-7; CDR3 protein: CASSSRNEQYF
V gene: TRBV5-1; J gene: TRBJ1-1; CDR3 protein: CASSLAAGLEAFF
V gene: TRBV15; J gene: TRBJ2-3; CDR3 protein: CATRDTSGSDTQYF
V gene: TRBV5-6; J gene: TRBJ1-6; CDR3 protein: CASSLLGSPLHF